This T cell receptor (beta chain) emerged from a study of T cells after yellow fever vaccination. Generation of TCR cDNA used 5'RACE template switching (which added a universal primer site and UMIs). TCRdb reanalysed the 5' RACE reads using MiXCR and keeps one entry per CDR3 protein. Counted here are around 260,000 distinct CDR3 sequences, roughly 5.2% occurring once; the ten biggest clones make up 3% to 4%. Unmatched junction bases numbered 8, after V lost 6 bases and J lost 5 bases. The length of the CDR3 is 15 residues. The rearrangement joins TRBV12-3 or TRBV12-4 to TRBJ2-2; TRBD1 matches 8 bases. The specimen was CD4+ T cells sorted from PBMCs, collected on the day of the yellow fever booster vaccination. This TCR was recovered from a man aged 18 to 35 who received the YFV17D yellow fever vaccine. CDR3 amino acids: CASRTSRQGTGELFF. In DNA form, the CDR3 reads TGTGCCAGCAGAACCTCCCGACAGGGGACCGGGGAGCTGTTTTTT.